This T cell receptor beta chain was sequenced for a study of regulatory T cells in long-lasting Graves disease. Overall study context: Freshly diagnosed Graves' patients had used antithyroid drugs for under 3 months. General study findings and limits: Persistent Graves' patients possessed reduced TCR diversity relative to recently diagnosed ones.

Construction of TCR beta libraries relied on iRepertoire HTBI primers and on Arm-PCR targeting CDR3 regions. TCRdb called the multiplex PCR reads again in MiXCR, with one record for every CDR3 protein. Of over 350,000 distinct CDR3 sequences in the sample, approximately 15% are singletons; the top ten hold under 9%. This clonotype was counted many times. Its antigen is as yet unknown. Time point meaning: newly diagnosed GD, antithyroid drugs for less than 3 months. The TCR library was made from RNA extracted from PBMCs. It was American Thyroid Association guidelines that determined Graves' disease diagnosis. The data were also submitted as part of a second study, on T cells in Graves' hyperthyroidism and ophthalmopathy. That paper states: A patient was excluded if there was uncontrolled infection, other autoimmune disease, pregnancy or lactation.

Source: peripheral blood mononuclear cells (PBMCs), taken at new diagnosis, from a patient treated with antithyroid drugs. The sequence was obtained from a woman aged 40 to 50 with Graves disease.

CDR3 coding DNA: TGTGCCAGCAGCCCCATGGGGGTCGGGATCCTCTACAATGAGCAGTTCTTC. It translates to CASSPMGVGILYNEQFF. This chain connects TRBV7-9 to TRBJ2-1; D may correspond to TRBD1 or TRBD2 (5 bases each). Germline CDR1 SEHNR, CDR2 FQNEAQ (reference sequence). With 5 bases removed from V and 3 bases from J, the gap between germline ends came to 20 bases. The CDR3 is 17 residues long.